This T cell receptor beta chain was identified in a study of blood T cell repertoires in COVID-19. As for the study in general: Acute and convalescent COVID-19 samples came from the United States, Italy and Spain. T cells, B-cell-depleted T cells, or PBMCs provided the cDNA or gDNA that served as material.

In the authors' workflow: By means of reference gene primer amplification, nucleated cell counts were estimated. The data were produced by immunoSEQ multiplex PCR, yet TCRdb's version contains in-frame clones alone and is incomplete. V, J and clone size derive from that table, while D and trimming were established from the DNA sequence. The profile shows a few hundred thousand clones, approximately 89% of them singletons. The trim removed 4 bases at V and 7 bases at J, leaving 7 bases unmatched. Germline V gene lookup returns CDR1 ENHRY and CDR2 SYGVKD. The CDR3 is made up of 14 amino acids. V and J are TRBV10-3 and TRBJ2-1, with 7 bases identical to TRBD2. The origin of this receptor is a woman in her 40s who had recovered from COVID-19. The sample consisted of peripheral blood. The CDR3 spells CAISVRGSENEQFF. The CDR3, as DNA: TGTGCCATCAGTGTACGCGGGAGTGAGAATGAGCAGTTCTTC.